The next 29 T cell receptor beta chains were all read from a single sample in a study of T cells after yellow fever vaccination. Each CDR3 protein gets one entry after TCRdb re-called the 5' RACE reads with MiXCR. The repertoire includes 620,000 or so distinct CDR3 sequences, 9% to 15% of them detected once, and 14% to 15% sits in the top ten. The source was PBMCs, collected on the day of the yellow fever booster vaccination. The receptors derive from a young man who received the YFV17D yellow fever vaccine.

The chain has TRBV5-8 and TRBJ1-6; no clear D gene. The CDR3 contains 14 residues. Germline CDR1 is SGHTS and CDR2 is YDEGEE. V was trimmed by 0 bases and J by 9 bases, leaving 10 bases between them. The CDR3 sequence is CASSLAQPGSPLHF. The CDR3 DNA sequence: TGTGCCAGCAGCTTGGCCCAGCCGGGTTCACCCCTCCACTTT. The full variable domain, its missing parts supplied by reference TRBV5-8 and TRBJ1-6, is EAGVTQSPTHLIKTRGQQATLRCSPISGHTSVYWYQQALGLGLQFLLWYDEGEERNRGNFPPRFSGRQFPNYSSELNVNALELEDSALYLCASSLAQPGSPLHFGNGTRLTVT.

This chain links TRBV30 with TRBJ1-3; D not resolved. Per the germline V gene, CDR1 is GTSNPN and CDR2 is SVGIG (reference sequence). The CDR3 loop spans 14 amino acids. Trimming stripped 0 bases from V and 0 bases from J, with 6 bases between. For the CDR3, the DNA is TGTGCCTGGAGTGTACCGGGCTCTGGAAACACCATATATTTT. Translated, it gives CAWSVPGSGNTIYF.

This clonotype came up many times. The V call is TRBV6-5, the J call TRBJ2-1, with a weak D call TRBD2 (5 bases). The V gene lost 2 bases and the J gene lost 5 bases, with 10 bases spanning the gap. This CDR3 contains 14 residues. Germline CDR1 reads MNHEY; CDR2 reads SVGAGI. In nucleotides, the CDR3 is TGTGCCAGCAGTTACGACGGACTCAACAATGAGCAGTTCTTC. It encodes CASSYDGLNNEQFF.

The chain couples TRBV11-2 to TRBJ2-7; perhaps TRBD1 as D (6 bases). The CDR3 is 15 residues long. The ends were cut back, 4 bases at V and 6 bases at J, with 19 bases in the middle. Germline V gene data show CDR1 as SGHAT and CDR2 as FQNNGV. The CDR3 reads CASSSDSATVGEQYF. The CDR3 DNA reads TGTGCCAGCAGCTCGGACAGCGCTACGGTGGGCGAGCAGTACTTC.

The sample holds a few counts of this clonotype. The V gene is TRBV7-9, the J gene TRBJ2-1; D is unresolved. The CDR3 contains 15 residues. The germline V and J ends were trimmed by 1 base and 0 bases, with 7 bases remaining between them. The V gene's germline CDR1 is SEHNR and CDR2 FQNEAQ (reference sequence). CDR3 bases: TGTGCCAGCAGCTTAGAGGGTCTCTCCTACAATGAGCAGTTCTTC. This sequence encodes CASSLEGLSYNEQFF.

The J gene is TRBJ1-5, the V gene TRBV7-9; the D is unclear. Germline V lookup: CDR1 SEHNR, CDR2 FQNEAQ (reference sequence). There are 14 residues in the CDR3. The V gene lost 3 bases and the J gene lost 5 bases, with 11 bases spanning the gap. The CDR3 region is CASSFLSGDQPQHF. Here the CDR3 DNA reads TGTGCCAGCAGCTTTCTGTCCGGGGATCAGCCCCAGCATTTT.

Only a few counts were recorded for this clonotype. The V gene is TRBV3-1, the J gene TRBJ2-4; D possibly matches TRBD1 or TRBD2 (5 bases each). The V gene lost 3 bases and the J gene lost 14 bases, with 14 bases spanning the gap. The CDR3 length is 12 residues. Germline lookup yields CDR1 LGHDT and CDR2 YNNKEL (reference sequence). CDR3: CASSHPRDRKYF. The CDR3, as DNA: TGTGCCAGCAGCCATCCCCGGGACCGCAAGTACTTC.

This clonotype occurred a few times. The rearrangement links TRBV6-5 to TRBJ2-2; 8 bases are shared with TRBD2. The J segment lost 1 base and the V segment lost 4 bases, leaving 5 bases of the junction unmatched. From germline, CDR1 is MNHEY and CDR2 SVGAGI. The length of the CDR3 is 16 residues. CDR3 protein: CASSSPTSGNTGELFF. CDR3 in DNA: TGTGCCAGCAGTTCCCCCACTAGCGGGAACACCGGGGAGCTGTTTTTT.

This clonotype was detected ten times or more. This sequence joins TRBV5-1 and TRBJ1-1; 12 positions match TRBD1. With 4 bases clipped from V and 7 bases from J, the junction kept 5 bases outside the gene matches. Germline loops: CDR1 SGHRS, CDR2 YFSETQ. This CDR3 region has 14 residues. CDR3 region: CASSRGQGALEAFF. In DNA form, the CDR3 reads TGCGCCAGCAGCCGGGGACAGGGGGCCCTTGAAGCTTTCTTT.

The V gene is TRBV5-5, the J gene TRBJ1-4; 7 bases fit TRBD1. V was clipped by 3 bases and J by 2 bases; unmatched bases: 4. The germline V gene encodes CDR1 SGHKS and CDR2 YYEKEE (reference sequence). The CDR3 loop spans 15 amino acids. For the CDR3, the DNA is TGTGCCAGCAGCTGGGAACAGGGGACTAATGAAAAACTGTTTTTT. Protein sequence: CASSWEQGTNEKLFF. The variable domain in full, completed from reference TRBV5-5 and TRBJ1-4, reads DAGVTQSPTHLIKTRGQQVTLRCSPISGHKSVSWYQQVLGQGPQFIFQYYEKEERGRGNFPDRFSARQFPNYSSELNVNALLLGDSALYLCASSWEQGTNEKLFFGSGTQLSVL.

This clonotype was counted only a few times. The chain has TRBV20-1 and TRBJ2-3; 13 bases match TRBD2. After removal of 5 bases from V and 1 base from J, the junction contained 9 bases not matched to a gene. The germline V gene encodes CDR1 DFQATT and CDR2 SNEGSKA (reference sequence). The CDR3 has 17 residues. CDR3 sequence (DNA): TGCAGTGCTGCTGGACTAGCGGGAGAGATTGGCACAGATACGCAGTATTTT. Translation: CSAAGLAGEIGTDTQYF.

This clonotype has more than one count but fewer than ten. This chain connects TRBV18 to TRBJ1-2, with no clear D. Trimming took 6 bases from V and 4 from J, leaving 12 bases between them. CDR3 length equals 13 residues. The germline CDR1 and CDR2 sequences are KGHSH and LQKENI. The CDR3 loop is CASSSSQVYGYTF. The CDR3 nucleotides are TGTGCCAGCTCCTCATCCCAGGTCTATGGCTACACCTTC.

This clonotype was observed a handful of times. The V gene is TRBV7-9, the J gene TRBJ2-1; 12 nucleotides line up with TRBD2. J lost 8 bases, V lost 0 bases, and 8 bases had no gene match. Germline CDR1 reads SEHNR; CDR2 reads FQNEAQ (reference sequence). The CDR3 covers 17 residues. CDR3 in amino acids: CASSLASGLAGRDEQFF. CDR3 bases: TGTGCCAGCAGCTTAGCTTCTGGACTAGCGGGAAGAGATGAGCAGTTCTTC.

This rearrangement joins TRBV20-1 to TRBJ2-7; perhaps TRBD1 as D (6 bases). V was pared by 5 bases and J by 4 bases, with 15 bases between. Looked up from germline, CDR1 is DFQATT and CDR2 is SNEGSKA (reference sequence). CDR3 length: 13 residues. CDR3: CSAREGVVYEQYF. The CDR3 DNA reads as TGCAGTGCTCGTGAGGGGGTGGTTTACGAGCAGTACTTC.

The chain recombines TRBV20-1 with TRBJ1-4, with TRBD1 identical over 8 bases. V was pared by 5 bases and J by 7 bases, with 9 bases of the junction left unmatched. The CDR3 sequence is 14 residues long. Germline V gene lookup returns CDR1 DFQATT and CDR2 SNEGSKA (reference sequence). Here the CDR3 reads CSASAGQGVEKLFF. The CDR3 nucleotides are TGCAGTGCTTCGGCCGGACAGGGAGTTGAAAAACTGTTTTTT.

At least ten counts were recorded for this clonotype. CDR3 amino acids: CASSAGGLAETQYF. The CDR3 nucleotides read TGTGCCAGCAGCGCCGGGGGGCTAGCGGAGACCCAGTACTTC. The chain is built from TRBV9 and TRBJ2-5; TRBD2 might be the D (7 bases). Germline CDR1 and CDR2: SGDLS and YYNGEE. With 3 bases removed from V and 5 bases from J, the gap between germline ends came to 14 bases. The CDR3 extends over 14 amino acids.

This chain links TRBV4-3 with TRBJ1-2; D is undetermined. Germline V gene data show CDR1 as LGHNA and CDR2 as YSLEER. Trimming pared 4 bases from V and 4 bases from J, leaving 13 bases between. The CDR3 loop spans 14 amino acids. The CDR3 sequence is CASSRASAGYGYTF. CDR3 sequence (DNA): TGCGCCAGCAGCCGGGCCAGCGCTGGCTATGGCTACACCTTC.

J is TRBJ2-6 and V is TRBV3-1; D might be TRBD1 (6 bases). The CDR3 loop spans 19 amino acids. The germline V gene encodes CDR1 LGHDT and CDR2 YNNKEL (reference sequence). Trimming pared 4 bases from V and 2 bases from J, leaving 21 bases between. CDR3 nucleotide sequence: TGTGCCAGCAGCCTATCTCATTCATCCGGGACACCTGGGGCCAACGTCCTGACTTTC. This sequence encodes CASSLSHSSGTPGANVLTF.

This clonotype was seen a few times. The gene calls are TRBV6-1 and TRBJ2-7; 7 bases fit TRBD2. There are 14 residues in the CDR3. CDR1 is MNHNS and CDR2 is SASEGT in the germline V gene. Trimming took 10 bases from V and 0 from J; bases not matched to a gene: 9. CDR3 protein: CATTGTKSSYEQYF. The CDR3 bases are TGTGCCACCACTGGGACTAAGAGCTCCTACGAGCAGTACTTC.

CDR3 residues: CSAYPGRQSTGELFF. Here the CDR3 DNA reads TGCAGTGCGTATCCGGGACGGCAATCCACCGGGGAGCTGTTTTTT. The chain combines TRBV20-1 with TRBJ2-2; either TRBD1 or TRBD2 may fit D (5 bases each). The germline V gene has CDR1 DFQATT and CDR2 SNEGSKA (reference sequence). The V end was cut by 6 bases, the J end by 4 bases, with 18 bases between. CDR3 length: 15 amino acids.

This clonotype was detected a few times. The rearrangement joins TRBV11-2 to TRBJ1-1, with TRBD1 identical over 9 bases. Germline V lookup: CDR1 SGHAT, CDR2 FQNNGV. V gave up 6 bases and J gave up 0 bases; unmatched junction bases: 14. This CDR3 is 18 amino acids long. CDR3 DNA: TGTGCCAGCAGGCCAGTTGATGAGACAGGGGGAATGAACACTGAAGCTTTCTTT. This gives the protein CASRPVDETGGMNTEAFF.

This clonotype was seen only a few times. The chain couples TRBV6-2 or TRBV6-3 to TRBJ1-5; 8 bases are shared with TRBD1. V lost 6 bases to trimming and J lost 7 bases; unmatched junction nucleotides: 5. The germline V gene has CDR1 MNHEY and CDR2 SVGEGT. There are 13 residues in the CDR3. The CDR3 nucleotides are TGTGCCAGCAGGGGACAGGTTCAACAGCCCCAGCATTTT. Its protein product is CASRGQVQQPQHF.

This clonotype was seen more than once but under ten times. The rearrangement links TRBV28 to TRBJ2-3; 9 nucleotides align to TRBD2. The CDR3 totals 17 residues. V trimming: 5 bases; J trimming: 1 base; junction bases outside the gene matches: 10. Germline V gene sequence: CDR1 MDHEN, CDR2 SYDVKM. CDR3: CASSRSGSRKGTDTQYF. CDR3 DNA: TGTGCCAGCAGTCGTAGCGGGAGTAGGAAAGGCACAGATACGCAGTATTTT.

The table lists this clonotype with a few counts. The rearrangement joins TRBV4-2 to TRBJ2-7; no definite D call. Between the trimmed V and J ends, which lost 1 base and 2 bases, there was a span of 12 bases. CDR3 length: 15 amino acids. Looked up from germline, CDR1 is LGHNA and CDR2 is YNFKEQ. The CDR3 coding sequence is TGTGCCAGCAGCCAAGCAGGCCCATCGACCTACGAGCAGTACTTC. It specifies CASSQAGPSTYEQYF.

V and J are TRBV28 and TRBJ2-6; D tentatively reads TRBD1 or TRBD2 (6 bases each). The germline V gene encodes CDR1 MDHEN and CDR2 SYDVKM. There are 15 residues in the CDR3. Trimming stripped 4 bases from V and 3 bases from J, with 10 bases between. CDR3 protein: CASSSGAFGANVLTF. CDR3 nucleotide sequence: TGTGCCAGCAGTTCGGGGGCTTTTGGGGCCAACGTCCTGACTTTC. The full variable domain, in which reference TRBV28 and TRBJ2-6 provide the parts outside the CDR3, is DVKVTQSSRYLVKRTGEKVFLECVQDMDHENMFWYRQDPGLGLRLIYFSYDVKMKEKGDIPEGYSVSREKKERFSLILESASTNQTSMYLCASSSGAFGANVLTFGAGSRLTVL.

The rearrangement links TRBV28 to TRBJ2-1, with 12 bases aligning to TRBD2. The CDR3 loop spans 16 amino acids. Germline V gene lookup returns CDR1 MDHEN and CDR2 SYDVKM. After removal of 4 bases from V and 5 bases from J, the junction contained 6 bases not matched to a gene. CDR3: CASSSGLAGENNEQFF. CDR3 nucleotides: TGTGCCAGCAGTTCGGGACTAGCGGGCGAGAACAATGAGCAGTTCTTC.

This clonotype has a handful of counts. This chain connects TRBV7-8 to TRBJ2-2; 7 bases are shared with TRBD2. Germline CDR1 and CDR2: SGHVS and FQNEAQ. The CDR3 runs 16 residues. With V trimmed by 4 bases and J by 1 base, 6 bases remained unmatched. CDR3 protein: CASSSSGLRNTGELFF. The CDR3 nucleotides are TGTGCCAGCAGCTCATCGGGACTACGGAACACCGGGGAGCTGTTTTTT.

This clonotype was found a few times. This chain links TRBV6-1 with TRBJ2-5; D not resolved. The germline V and J ends were trimmed by 6 bases and 2 bases, with 16 bases remaining between them. The CDR3 length is 15 residues. The germline V gene encodes CDR1 MNHNS and CDR2 SASEGT. CDR3 DNA sequence: TGTGCCAGCAGGGACCTCAGCATACTACAAGAGACCCAGTACTTC. Residues: CASRDLSILQETQYF.

The chain joins TRBV12-3 or TRBV12-4 to TRBJ2-7, with D unclear. The CDR3 is 12 residues long. Trimming removed 3 bases at V and 4 bases at J, with 7 bases between. The DNA of the CDR3 is TGTGCCAGCAGTTTCAGGTTTTACGAGCAGTACTTC. Translated, it gives CASSFRFYEQYF.